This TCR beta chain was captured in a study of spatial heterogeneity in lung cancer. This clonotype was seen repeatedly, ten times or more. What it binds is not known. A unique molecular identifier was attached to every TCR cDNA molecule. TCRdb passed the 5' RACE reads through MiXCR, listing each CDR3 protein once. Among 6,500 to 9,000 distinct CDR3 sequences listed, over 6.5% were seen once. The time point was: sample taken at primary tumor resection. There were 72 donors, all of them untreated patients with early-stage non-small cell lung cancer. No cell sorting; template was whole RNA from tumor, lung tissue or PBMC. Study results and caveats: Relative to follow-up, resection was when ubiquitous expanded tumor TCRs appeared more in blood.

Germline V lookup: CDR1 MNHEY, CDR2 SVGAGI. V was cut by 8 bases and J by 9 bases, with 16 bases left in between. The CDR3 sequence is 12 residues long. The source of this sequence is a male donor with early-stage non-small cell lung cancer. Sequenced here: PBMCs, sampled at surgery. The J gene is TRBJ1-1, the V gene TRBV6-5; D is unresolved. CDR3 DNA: TGTGCCAGCGGGATTCCGCGGGCCCAAGCTTTCTTT. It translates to CASGIPRAQAFF.